This T cell receptor beta chain was profiled in a study of T cell responses to AZD1222 COVID-19 vaccine. Study observations and caveats: The study found vaccine-associated CD4 TCRs spanning spike, dominant at 160-218 and 743-854. Targeting of unmutated variant regions was reportedly seen in nearly half of spike-specific TCRs. Vaccination with two AZD1222 doses was followed by a rise in Spike-specific TCR breadth and depth.

On this clone: Its antigen is currently unknown.

Second-dose recipients at about 4 or about 12 weeks were treated as one pooled group. CDR3 size: 14 residues. Germline CDR1 is MDHEN and CDR2 is SYDVKM. V gave up 2 bases and J gave up 0 bases, with 7 bases separating them. This table comes from immunoSEQ multiplex PCR, and its TCRdb copy is limited to in-frame clones, with some not included. This sample carries over 140,000 clones, 92% of them seen once, and the ten largest clones take approximately 3.8%. Source: peripheral blood, taken 28 days after the second AZD1222 dose. The sequence was collected from an adult who received the AZD1222 COVID-19 vaccine. The chain recombines TRBV28 with TRBJ1-1; D remains unclear. Here the CDR3 reads CASSLEAMNTEAFF. The CDR3 coding sequence is TGTGCCAGCAGTTTAGAGGCCATGAACACTGAAGCTTTCTTT. Full variable domain (outside the CDR3, taken from reference TRBV28 and TRBJ1-1): DVKVTQSSRYLVKRTGEKVFLECVQDMDHENMFWYRQDPGLGLRLIYFSYDVKMKEKGDIPEGYSVSREKKERFSLILESASTNQTSMYLCASSLEAMNTEAFFGQGTRLTVV.